One and the same sample provided the 8 T cell receptor beta chains below, sequenced in a study of T cell responses to AZD1222 COVID-19 vaccine. Clones were sequenced by immunoSEQ multiplex PCR, and TCRdb holds only the in-frame ones, with some missing. The profile covers 95,000 to 100,000 clones, with about 92% appearing a single time and approximately 12% taken by the ten largest. Sequenced here: peripheral blood, sampled on day 0 of AZD1222 vaccination. All receptors derive from an adult in good health.

The rearrangement uses TRBV15 and TRBJ2-2, with 9 bases matching TRBD1. The CDR3 runs 14 residues. With 9 bases clipped from V and 5 bases from J, the junction kept 7 bases outside the gene matches. Germline V gene lookup returns CDR1 LNHNV and CDR2 YYDKDF (reference sequence). CDR3 sequence (DNA): TGTGCCACAGCACAGGGGGCAGGTACCGGGGAGCTGTTTTTT. This gives the protein CATAQGAGTGELFF.

The chain couples TRBV19 to TRBJ2-7; a possible D gene is TRBD1 (6 bases). There are 13 residues in the CDR3. Germline CDR1 and CDR2: LNHDA and SQIVND (reference sequence). Trimming shortened V by 7 bases and J by 5 bases, and 15 bases separated the two germline ends. The DNA of the CDR3 is TGTGCCAGTACCTCCCCCAGGGGCCACGAGCAGTACTTC. It yields the protein CASTSPRGHEQYF.

The chain combines TRBV2 with TRBJ1-6, with D possibly TRBD1 on 6 matching bases. With 3 bases removed from V and 7 bases from J, the gap between germline ends came to 16 bases. CDR1 and CDR2 from the germline V gene are SNHLY and FYNNEI. The CDR3 is made up of 16 amino acids. CDR3 in amino acids: CASSDPGGQLNSPLHF. In DNA form, the CDR3 reads TGTGCCAGCAGTGACCCCGGAGGACAGTTAAATTCACCCCTCCACTTT.

V usage is TRBV19 and J usage is TRBJ2-7; 11 bases fit TRBD2. The trim removed 6 bases at V and 6 bases at J, leaving 7 bases unmatched. The CDR3 consists of 14 residues. Germline assignment: CDR1 LNHDA and CDR2 SQIVND (reference sequence). The CDR3 loop is CASRTSGSFSEQYF. DNA of the CDR3: TGTGCCAGTAGAACTAGCGGGAGTTTTAGCGAGCAGTACTTC.

V is TRBV27 and J is TRBJ2-7, with D hard to call. The germline gives CDR1 MNHEY, CDR2 SMNVEV (reference sequence). CDR3 size: 15 residues. Trimming removed 7 bases from V and 0 bases from J, with 16 bases in between. CDR3: CASTYSSSSSYEQYF. The CDR3 region has the DNA TGTGCCAGCACCTATAGCAGCTCGAGCTCCTACGAGCAGTACTTC.

The chain is built from TRBV4-1 and TRBJ1-1; 8 positions match TRBD1. This CDR3 has 18 amino acids. Per the germline V gene, CDR1 is MGHRA and CDR2 is YSYEKL. Losses at the gene ends were 0 bases for V and 1 base for J; bases not matched to a gene: 10. CDR3 in amino acids: CASSQDPTRTGRNTEAFF. Here the CDR3 DNA reads TGCGCCAGCAGCCAAGACCCTACTAGGACAGGGAGGAACACTGAAGCTTTCTTT.

The chain is built from TRBV30 and TRBJ2-7; D is unresolved. Trimming removed 3 bases at V and 0 bases at J, with 9 bases between. In germline, CDR1 is GTSNPN, CDR2 SVGIG (reference sequence). The CDR3 extends over 13 amino acids. Written as DNA, the CDR3 is TGTGCCTGGAGGCCGGAAAGCTCCTACGAGCAGTACTTC. It translates to CAWRPESSYEQYF.

The genes are TRBV3-1 (or the pseudogene TRBV3-2) and TRBJ2-7, with 7 bases fitting TRBD2. Per the germline V gene, CDR1 is LGHDT and CDR2 is YNNKEL (reference sequence). The CDR3 runs to 13 residues. V dropped 0 bases and J dropped 10; count of bases not matched to a gene: 6. The CDR3: CASSQDRAGQQYF. CDR3 nucleotides: TGTGCCAGCAGCCAAGATAGAGCGGGGCAACAGTACTTC.